This TCR beta chain was captured in a study of molecular identifiers for immune sequencing clone quantification. Overall study: Four of five splits of RNA from around 18,000 or 91,000 naive CD8 cells were sequenced in replicates.

From the PCR reads, TCRdb called clonotypes with MiXCR, one entry per CDR3 protein. The sample gives some 320,000 distinct CDR3 sequences, 24% of which show up once; 0.65% to 0.95% is in the top ten. Researchers sorted naive CD8 T cells as cells that were CD8+CD4-CCR7+CD45RA+. V shed 3 bases, J shed 4 bases, and the junction held 9 bases outside the gene matches. CDR1 MGHRA and CDR2 YSYEKL come from the germline V gene. The CDR3 loop spans 16 amino acids. The sequenced sample consisted of naive CD8+ T cells from blood, with Jurkat cell RNA spiked in. Subset of the sample: FACS-sorted CD8+CD4-CCR7+CD45RA+ naive T cells. The receptor comes from a human donor in good health. Some libraries in this study had Jurkat cell RNA spiked in. The J gene is TRBJ2-3, the V gene TRBV4-1, with 8 bases identical to TRBD2. DNA of the CDR3: TGCGCCAGCAGCCAGAGTAGCGGGGTACCGGCAGATACGCAGTATTTT. Protein: CASSQSSGVPADTQYF.